This T cell receptor (beta chain) derives from a study of cytomegalovirus exposure and HLA in healthy donors. Points from the study as a whole: Presence/absence analysis assumed near-uniform sequencing depth across donors.

Germline CDR1 and CDR2: MNHEY and SVGAGI. CDR3 length equals 15 residues. Trimming at V came to 5 bases and at J to 7 bases, leaving 9 bases not matched to a gene. About this clone: What it binds is unknown.

13 Jbeta primers and 60 Vbeta primers were used for the PCR. Clones were sequenced by immunoSEQ multiplex PCR, and TCRdb holds only the in-frame ones, with some missing. The repertoire includes 120,000 or so clones, roughly three quarters of them detected once, and roughly 2% sits in the top ten. The sequence came from a man aged 18-30 years in good health and CMV-seronegative. The chain employs TRBV6-5 and TRBJ2-1; 9 nucleotides match TRBD1. The sequenced sample was PBMCs. This CDR3 reads CASSQPGQGRNEQFF. CDR3 DNA: TGTGCCAGCAGTCAACCGGGACAGGGAAGGAATGAGCAGTTCTTC.